Shown below are 2 T cell receptor beta chains from a single sample sequenced in a study of cytomegalovirus exposure and HLA in healthy donors. Profiled with immunoSEQ multiplex PCR; TCRdb holds only in-frame clones, not every one. The data show about 120,000 clones, approximately 90% seen once. Sequenced: PBMCs. The source of these receptors is a young woman in good health and CMV-seropositive.

The V call is TRBV6-6, the J call TRBJ2-7; 8 bases match TRBD2. V gave up 6 bases and J gave up 5 bases; unmatched junction bases: 9. The CDR3 is made up of 14 amino acids. The germline gives CDR1 MNHNY, CDR2 SVGAGI (reference sequence). CDR3 amino acids: CASRLRGLAHEQYF. The CDR3 DNA sequence: TGTGCCAGCAGACTCCGTGGACTAGCCCACGAGCAGTACTTC.

There are a few counts of this clone. This sequence joins TRBV2 and TRBJ1-2; TRBD1 aligns across 9 bases. With 5 bases clipped from V and 7 bases from J, the junction kept 8 bases outside the gene matches. The CDR3 contains 14 residues. Germline CDR1 is SNHLY and CDR2 is FYNNEI. CDR3 bases: TGTGCCAGCAGTTCGACTAGGACAGGGGTTGGCTACACCTTC. This translates into CASSSTRTGVGYTF.